This T cell receptor beta chain was captured by sequencing in a study of cytomegalovirus exposure and HLA in healthy donors. Findings and limits, study-wide: HLA alleles showed associations with 16,951 TCR beta sequences in a later analysis, at a 0.05 false discovery rate.

On this clone: Antigen: not known.

The V segment lost 4 bases and the J segment 0 bases; nucleotides outside the gene matches: 3. Per germline, CDR1 LNHNV and CDR2 YYDKDF (reference sequence). The CDR3 runs 14 residues. These donors, healthy bone marrow donors, were studied. Use of 60 Vbeta and 13 Jbeta primers characterized the PCR. Clones were sequenced by immunoSEQ multiplex PCR, and TCRdb holds only the in-frame ones, with some missing. The top ten clones hold over 1.1% of a sample with over 150,000 clones, around 72% of them seen once. Specimen: PBMCs. This chain links TRBV15 with TRBJ2-7, with 7 bases identical to TRBD1. This TCR came from a young man in good health and CMV-seronegative. The CDR3 DNA sequence: TGTGCCACCAGCACCGGGGACAGCTCCTACGAGCAGTACTTC. This sequence encodes CATSTGDSSYEQYF.